This entry features one TCR beta chain sequence. Its antigen is as yet unknown. The data derive from a study of blood T cells in healthy people across ages. CDR1 and CDR2 from the germline V gene are MNHEY and SVGEGT. The CDR3 loop spans 14 amino acids. Notes on the study in general: There were more naive CD4+ cells and higher diversity in long-lived donors than in aged donors.

Primed by a sample-barcoded 5' primer and a J-beta primer mix, a second PCR proceeded for 7 to 11 cycles. Per-sample output comprised a minimum of 2.5 million paired-end reads containing CDR3. TCRdb itself ran the 5' RACE reads through MiXCR, one entry per CDR3 protein. This table holds under 1 million distinct CDR3 sequences, around 42% found once. This sequence was found in a man aged 55-75 years in good health. The chain uses TRBV6-2 or TRBV6-3 and TRBJ2-5, with 7 bases that match TRBD2. The J call is in doubt because the DNA end fits TRBJ2-4 better. Sequenced: blood. CDR3 amino acids: CASSYVRGLDIQYF. The CDR3 DNA sequence: TGTGCCAGCAGTTACGTGCGGGGGTTGGACATTCAGTACTTC.